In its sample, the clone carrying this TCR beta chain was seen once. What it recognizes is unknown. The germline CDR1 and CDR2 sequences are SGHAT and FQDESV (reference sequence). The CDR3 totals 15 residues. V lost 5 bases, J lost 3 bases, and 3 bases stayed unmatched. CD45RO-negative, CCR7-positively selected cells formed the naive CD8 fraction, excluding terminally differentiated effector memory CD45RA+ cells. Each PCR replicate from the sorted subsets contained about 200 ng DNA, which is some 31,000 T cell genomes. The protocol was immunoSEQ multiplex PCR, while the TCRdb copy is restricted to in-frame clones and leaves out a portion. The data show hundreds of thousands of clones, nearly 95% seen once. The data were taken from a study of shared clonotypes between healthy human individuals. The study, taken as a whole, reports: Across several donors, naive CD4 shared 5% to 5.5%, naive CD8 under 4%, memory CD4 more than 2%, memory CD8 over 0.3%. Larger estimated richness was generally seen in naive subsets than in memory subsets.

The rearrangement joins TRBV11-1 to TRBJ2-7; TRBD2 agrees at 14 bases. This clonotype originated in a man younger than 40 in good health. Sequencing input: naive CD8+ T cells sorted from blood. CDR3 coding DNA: TGTGCCAGCAGCACTGGACTAGCGGGAGGCTACGAGCAGTACTTC. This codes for CASSTGLAGGYEQYF. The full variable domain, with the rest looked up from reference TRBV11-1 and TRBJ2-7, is EAEVAQSPRYKITEKSQAVAFWCDPISGHATLYWYRQILGQGPELLVQFQDESVVDDSQLPKDRFSAERLKGVDSTLKIQPAELGDSAMYLCASSTGLAGGYEQYFGPGTRLTVT.